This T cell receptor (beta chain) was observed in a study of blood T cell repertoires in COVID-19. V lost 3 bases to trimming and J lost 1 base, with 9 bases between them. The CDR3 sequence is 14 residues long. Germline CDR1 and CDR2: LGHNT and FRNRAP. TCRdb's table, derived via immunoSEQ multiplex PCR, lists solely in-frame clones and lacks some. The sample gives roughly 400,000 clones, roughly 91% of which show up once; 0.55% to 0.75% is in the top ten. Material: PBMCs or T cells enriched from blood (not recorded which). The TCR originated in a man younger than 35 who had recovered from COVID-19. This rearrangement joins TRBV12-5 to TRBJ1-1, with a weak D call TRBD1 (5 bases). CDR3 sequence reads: CASGFPGANTEAFF. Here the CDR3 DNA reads TGTGCTAGTGGTTTCCCTGGGGCGAACACTGAAGCTTTCTTT. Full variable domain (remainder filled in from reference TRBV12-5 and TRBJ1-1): DARVTQTPRHKVTEMGQEVTMRCQPILGHNTVFWYRQTMMQGLELLAYFRNRAPLDDSGMPKDRFSAEMPDATLATLKIQPSEPRDSAVYFCASGFPGANTEAFFGQGTRLTVV.